These 28 T cell receptor beta chains came from one sample sequenced in a study of regulatory T cells in long-lasting Graves disease. Time point specified: newly diagnosed GD, antithyroid drugs for less than 3 months. RNA isolated from PBMCs was used to make the TCR library. Arm-PCR of CDR3 regions and iRepertoire HTBI primers were used to build TCR beta libraries. TCRdb re-called the multiplex PCR reads with MiXCR, one entry per CDR3 protein. The repertoire includes a few hundred thousand distinct CDR3 sequences, roughly 14% of them detected once, and roughly a tenth sits in the top ten. These data also featured in a second study, about T cells in Graves' hyperthyroidism and ophthalmopathy.

The sequencing here drew on peripheral blood mononuclear cells (PBMCs), taken at new diagnosis, from a patient treated with antithyroid drugs. The receptors derive from a man aged 25 to 45 with Graves disease.

This clonotype was observed at least ten times. The chain has TRBV20-1 and TRBJ2-7; 7 nucleotides line up with TRBD1. This CDR3 spans 12 amino acids. Losses at the gene ends were 5 bases for V and 2 bases for J; bases not matched to a gene: 3. Germline V CDR1 and CDR2: DFQATT, SNEGSKA (reference sequence). The chain's CDR3 is CSAPGTAYEQYF. The CDR3 bases are TGCAGTGCTCCTGGGACAGCCTACGAGCAGTACTTC.

The sample holds one count of this clonotype. A much larger clonotype is one base distant, so this may be a read error. This chain uses TRBV24-1 with TRBJ2-1; TRBD2 matches at 12 bases. This CDR3 has 17 residues. CDR1 and CDR2 (germline): KGHDR, SFDVKD. The CDR3, as DNA: TGTGCCACCAGTGATCCCGGACTAGCGGGAAAGTACAATGAGCAGTCCTTC. Encoded protein: CATSDPGLAGKYNEQSF.

This clonotype was detected many times. This chain links TRBV19 with TRBJ2-7, with 10 bases that match TRBD2. Trimming cost V 7 bases and J 4 bases; bases outside gene matches: 10. Germline lookup yields CDR1 LNHDA and CDR2 SQIVND (reference sequence). The CDR3 consists of 15 residues. In DNA, the CDR3 is TGTGCCAGTACACCCTCGCTAGCGGGAGAGTACGAGCAGTACTTC. Amino acids: CASTPSLAGEYEQYF.

This clonotype appeared many times. The chain couples TRBV27 to TRBJ1-2, with 8 bases that match TRBD1. V lost 6 bases to trimming and J lost 4 bases; unmatched junction nucleotides: 1. Per germline, CDR1 MNHEY and CDR2 SMNVEV (reference sequence). This CDR3 is built from 12 residues. Here the CDR3 DNA reads TGTGCCAGCAGCGGGACAGGCTATGGCTACACCTTC. It codes for CASSGTGYGYTF.

This clonotype has just a few counts. This chain links TRBV24-1 with TRBJ2-5, with 10 bases aligning to TRBD1. Germline CDR1 KGHDR, CDR2 SFDVKD. The CDR3 is 15 amino acids. Unmatched junction bases numbered 7, after V lost 3 bases and J lost 7 bases. For the CDR3, the DNA is TGTGCCACCAGTGATAGACAGGGGGCTCTAGGGACCCAGTACTTC. This gives the protein CATSDRQGALGTQYF.

This clonotype turned up a few times. The CDR3 reads CANAMDTQYF. DNA for the CDR3: TGTGCCAACGCTATGGATACGCAGTATTTT. This chain links TRBV2 with TRBJ2-3; no clear D. V was shortened by 10 bases and J by 6 bases, with 8 bases between the two germline ends. Germline V gene data show CDR1 as SNHLY and CDR2 as FYNNEI. The CDR3 totals 10 residues.

This clonotype was seen ten or more times. The chain combines TRBV12-3 or TRBV12-4 with TRBJ2-1; D remains unclear. The CDR3 runs to 14 residues. V gave up 6 bases and J gave up 7 bases, with 16 bases separating them. The CDR3 loop is CASSLPPVQNEQFF. CDR3 bases: TGTGCCAGCAGCCTACCCCCGGTTCAGAATGAGCAGTTCTTC.

This clonotype was found a few times. The chain employs TRBV7-9 and TRBJ2-5; D possibly corresponds to TRBD2 (6 bases). CDR3 length: 15 residues. Per the germline V gene, CDR1 is SEHNR and CDR2 is FQNEAQ (reference sequence). V shed 8 bases and J shed 5 bases, with 21 bases lying between them. Written as DNA, the CDR3 is TGTGCCAGCCGCCCCGGGTCCGGGGGTCAGGAGACCCAGTACTTC. Amino acids: CASRPGSGGQETQYF.

This clonotype was counted at least ten times. The chain is built from TRBV2 and TRBJ2-2, with D perhaps given as TRBD1 or TRBD2 (6 bases each). Germline CDR1 is SNHLY and CDR2 is FYNNEI. V dropped 1 base and J dropped 5 bases, with 11 bases sitting between them. The CDR3 has 15 residues. The CDR3 sequence: CASSEDRGPTGELFF. CDR3 DNA sequence: TGTGCCAGCAGTGAAGACCGGGGGCCAACCGGGGAGCTGTTTTTT.

This clonotype was observed many times. J is TRBJ2-3 and V is TRBV7-3, with 9 bases matching TRBD1. This CDR3 spans 15 amino acids. Trimming cost V 5 bases and J 4 bases; bases outside gene matches: 7. The germline CDR1 and CDR2 sequences are SGHTA and FQGTGA. CDR3 nucleotide sequence: TGTGCCAGCAGCGCCGGGACAGGGTTCGCAGATACGCAGTATTTT. Translated: CASSAGTGFADTQYF. Drawing the rest from reference TRBV7-3 and TRBJ2-3, the complete variable domain is GAGVSQTPSNKVTEKGKYVELRCDPISGHTALYWYRQSLGQGPEFLIYFQGTGAADDSGLPNDRFFAVRPEGSVSTLKIQRTERGDSAVYLCASSAGTGFADTQYFGPGTRLTVL.

This clonotype showed up just once. A clone one base away is much larger, so this may be a read error. The V gene is TRBV30, the J gene TRBJ1-1, with D perhaps TRBD1 (5 bases). CDR3 length: 12 amino acids. Trimming cost V 4 bases and J 12 bases, with 18 bases left between them. Germline V gives CDR1 GTSNPN, CDR2 SVGIG (reference sequence). The CDR3: CAWTGTAPRTFF. In DNA form, the CDR3 reads TGTGCCTGGACCGGGACCGCCCCTAGGACTTTCTTT. The entire variable domain, with the rest obtained from reference TRBV30 and TRBJ1-1, is as follows: SQTIHQWPATLVQPVGSPLSLECTVEGTSNPNLYWYRQAAGRGLQLLFYSVGIGQISSEVPQNLSASRPQDRQFILSSKKLLLSDSGFYLCAWTGTAPRTFFGQGTRLTVV.

This clonotype was seen ten or more times. V usage is TRBV12-3 or TRBV12-4 and J usage is TRBJ1-2; no reliable D call. Trimming stripped 2 bases from V and 0 bases from J, with 16 bases between. This CDR3 is built from 17 residues. CDR3 region: CASSLSVISVANYGYTF. The CDR3 DNA is TGTGCCAGCAGTTTAAGTGTCATCTCGGTAGCTAACTATGGCTACACCTTC.

The table lists this clonotype with many counts. The chain has TRBV11-2 and TRBJ2-7; 9 nucleotides line up with TRBD1. The junction had 10 bases not matched to a gene; V was cut back by 4 bases and J by 6 bases. The germline V gene has CDR1 SGHAT and CDR2 FQNNGV. The CDR3 contains 15 residues. The CDR3 sequence is CASSSSGTGRTEQYF. The CDR3 bases are TGTGCCAGCAGCTCGTCGGGGACAGGGAGAACCGAGCAGTACTTC.

This clonotype occurred a few times. This sequence joins TRBV2 and TRBJ2-5; 9 bases are a match to TRBD1. The J segment lost 3 bases and the V segment lost 6 bases, leaving 5 bases of the junction unmatched. Germline loops: CDR1 SNHLY, CDR2 FYNNEI. The CDR3 is made up of 14 amino acids. The CDR3: CASSYRGLEETQYF. The CDR3, as DNA: TGTGCCAGCAGCTACAGGGGGCTGGAAGAGACCCAGTACTTC.

The CDR3 nucleotides read TGTGCCAGCTCGGAAGCGGGAGGGCGAAATGAGCAGTTCTTC. Encoded protein: CASSEAGGRNEQFF. V and J are TRBV9 and TRBJ2-1, with 10 bases fitting TRBD2. The CDR3 covers 14 residues. Germline-derived CDR1 and CDR2 are SGDLS and YYNGEE. V was pared by 7 bases and J by 7 bases, with 8 bases of the junction left unmatched.

In its sample, this clonotype was seen a few times. The chain couples TRBV5-1 to TRBJ1-2; possibly TRBD1 for D (5 bases). CDR3 length: 13 amino acids. Germline V CDR1 and CDR2: SGHRS, YFSETQ. V dropped 9 bases and J dropped 0 bases, with 12 bases sitting between them. The CDR3 region has the DNA TGCGCCAACAGGATGGGGGCTAACTATGGCTACACCTTC. Protein product: CANRMGANYGYTF. The entire variable domain, with the rest obtained from reference TRBV5-1 and TRBJ1-2, is as follows: KAGVTQTPRYLIKTRGQQVTLSCSPISGHRSVSWYQQTPGQGLQFLFEYFSETQRNKGNFPGRFSGRQFSNSRSEMNVSTLELGDSALYLCANRMGANYGYTFGSGTRLTVV.

This clonotype came up many times. The chain combines TRBV5-1 with TRBJ2-3; 11 bases agree with TRBD1. The length of the CDR3 is 18 residues. Germline CDR1 SGHRS, CDR2 YFSETQ. J was trimmed by 2 bases and V by 0 bases; bases with no gene match: 8. In nucleotides, the CDR3 is TGCGCCAGCAGCTTGGGGACAGGGGGCTGGCCCGACACAGATACGCAGTATTTT. It yields the protein CASSLGTGGWPDTDTQYF. Full variable domain (outside the CDR3, taken from reference TRBV5-1 and TRBJ2-3): KAGVTQTPRYLIKTRGQQVTLSCSPISGHRSVSWYQQTPGQGLQFLFEYFSETQRNKGNFPGRFSGRQFSNSRSEMNVSTLELGDSALYLCASSLGTGGWPDTDTQYFGPGTRLTVL.

Ten or more counts support this clonotype. This sequence joins TRBV5-1 and TRBJ2-3, with D maybe TRBD2 (5 bases). The germline V and J ends were trimmed by 5 bases and 4 bases, with 14 bases remaining between them. This CDR3 has 14 residues. Germline V CDR1 and CDR2: SGHRS, YFSETQ. The CDR3: CASSPTTGADTQYF. DNA for the CDR3: TGCGCCAGCAGTCCGACTACTGGGGCAGATACGCAGTATTTT.

This clonotype was counted many times. This chain uses TRBV27 with TRBJ2-2; TRBD2 might be the D (6 bases). Trimming took off 3 bases at V and 2 bases at J, with 10 bases between the two ends. The CDR3 is 15 residues long. Germline-derived CDR1 and CDR2 are MNHEY and SMNVEV (reference sequence). The CDR3 reads CASSFTRDNTGELFF. CDR3 in DNA: TGTGCCAGCAGTTTTACGCGGGACAACACCGGGGAGCTGTTTTTT.

CDR3 DNA: TGCGCCAGCAGCTTGTTCCTGACGGCGACTACTAACTATGGCTACACCTTC. It specifies CASSLFLTATTNYGYTF. This rearrangement joins TRBV5-1 to TRBJ1-2; D is unresolved. Trimming took off 1 base at V and 0 bases at J, with 16 bases between the two ends. Germline V gene lookup returns CDR1 SGHRS and CDR2 YFSETQ. The CDR3 consists of 17 residues.

This clonotype was counted once. The V and J genes are TRBV5-1 and TRBJ2-7; possible D gene TRBD2, 5 bases. Germline CDR1 is SGHRS and CDR2 is YFSETQ. The CDR3 length is 15 residues. The V and J ends lost 0 bases and 8 bases respectively, with 18 bases between them. DNA for the CDR3: TGCGCCAGCAGCTTGGAGAGTAGCGCCCAGAGGAAGCAGTACTTC. This gives the protein CASSLESSAQRKQYF.

The chain joins TRBV6-5 to TRBJ1-5; no firm D call. V lost 0 bases and J 4 bases, leaving 13 bases between the germline ends. This CDR3 has 16 amino acids. From germline, CDR1 is MNHEY and CDR2 SVGAGI. The chain's CDR3 is CASSYSWRNGNQPQHF. CDR3 coding DNA: TGTGCCAGCAGTTACTCGTGGCGGAATGGGAATCAGCCCCAGCATTTT.

This clonotype was seen repeatedly, ten times or more. The chain carries TRBV27 and TRBJ1-2, with D unresolved. V lost 8 bases and J lost 8, with 12 bases in between. Germline V gene data show CDR1 as MNHEY and CDR2 as SMNVEV (reference sequence). This CDR3 is 11 amino acids long. The CDR3 sequence is CASGRLLGYTF. CDR3 DNA sequence: TGTGCCAGCGGCCGACTACTCGGCTACACCTTC.

This clonotype was picked up many times. V is TRBV2 and J is TRBJ1-5; no reliable D call. The CDR3 is 13 residues long. The V end lost 10 bases, the J end lost 11 bases, and 21 bases lay between the germline ends. Germline CDR1 is SNHLY and CDR2 is FYNNEI. CDR3 region: CATTDPVRGAQHF. The CDR3 DNA sequence: TGTGCCACTACGGACCCCGTGCGGGGAGCCCAGCATTTT.

The chain is built from TRBV9 and TRBJ2-1, with 8 bases matching TRBD2. Germline CDR1 reads SGDLS; CDR2 reads YYNGEE. The CDR3 runs to 16 residues. J was trimmed by 4 bases and V by 4 bases; bases with no gene match: 10. The CDR3 is CASSLSTSAIYNEQFF. The CDR3 DNA sequence: TGTGCCAGCAGCCTTTCGACTAGCGCCATATACAATGAGCAGTTCTTC.

Regarding this clonotype: Since a far larger clone is one base different, this is likely a read error. This chain links TRBV27 with TRBJ2-3, with 8 nucleotides matching TRBD1. There are 15 residues in the CDR3. With V trimmed by 1 base and J by 6 bases, 6 bases remained unmatched. From germline, CDR1 is MNHEY and CDR2 SMNVEV (reference sequence). CDR3 in amino acids: CASSLWGQDGDTQYF. CDR3 bases: TGTGCCAGCAGTTTATGGGGACAGGATGGTGATACGCAGTATTTT.

This clonotype was observed many times. This chain uses TRBV15 with TRBJ2-3, with D tentatively TRBD1 or TRBD2 (5 bases each). This CDR3 contains 15 residues. The germline CDR1 and CDR2 sequences are LNHNV and YYDKDF (reference sequence). V was pared by 5 bases and J by 3 bases, with 15 bases between. This chain's CDR3 is CATSRVGEWTDTQYF. CDR3 nucleotide sequence: TGTGCCACCAGCCGAGTAGGGGAGTGGACAGATACGCAGTATTTT.

This clonotype came up many times. Germline is not matched at one junction end, which may reflect a read error. The rearrangement joins TRBV28 to TRBJ2-6; D is uncertain. The germline V gene has CDR1 MDHEN and CDR2 SYDVKM. The CDR3 is made up of 16 amino acids. CDR3: CASSLWGSSGANVLTF. The CDR3 DNA reads as TGTGCCAGCAGTCTATGGGGAAGCTCTGGGGCCAACGTCCTGACTTTC. The entire variable domain, with the rest obtained from reference TRBV28 and TRBJ2-6, is as follows: DVKVTQSSRYLVKRTGEKVFLECVQDMDHENMFWYRQDPGLGLRLIYFSYDVKMKEKGDIPEGYSVSREKKERFSLILESASTNQTSMYLCASSLWGSSGANVLTFGAGSRLTVL.